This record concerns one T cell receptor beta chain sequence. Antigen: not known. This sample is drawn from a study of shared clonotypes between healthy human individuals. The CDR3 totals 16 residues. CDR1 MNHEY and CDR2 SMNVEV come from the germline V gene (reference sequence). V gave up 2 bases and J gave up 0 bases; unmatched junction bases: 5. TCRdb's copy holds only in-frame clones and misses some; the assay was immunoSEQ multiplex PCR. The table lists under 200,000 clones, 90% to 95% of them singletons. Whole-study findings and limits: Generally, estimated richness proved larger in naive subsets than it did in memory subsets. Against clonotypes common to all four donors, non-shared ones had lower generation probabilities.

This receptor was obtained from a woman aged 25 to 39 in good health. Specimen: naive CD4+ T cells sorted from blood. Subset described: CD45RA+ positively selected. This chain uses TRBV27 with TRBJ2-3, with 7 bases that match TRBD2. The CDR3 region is CASSLVAGVSTDTQYF. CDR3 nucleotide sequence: TGTGCCAGCAGTTTAGTGGCGGGAGTGAGCACAGATACGCAGTATTTT.